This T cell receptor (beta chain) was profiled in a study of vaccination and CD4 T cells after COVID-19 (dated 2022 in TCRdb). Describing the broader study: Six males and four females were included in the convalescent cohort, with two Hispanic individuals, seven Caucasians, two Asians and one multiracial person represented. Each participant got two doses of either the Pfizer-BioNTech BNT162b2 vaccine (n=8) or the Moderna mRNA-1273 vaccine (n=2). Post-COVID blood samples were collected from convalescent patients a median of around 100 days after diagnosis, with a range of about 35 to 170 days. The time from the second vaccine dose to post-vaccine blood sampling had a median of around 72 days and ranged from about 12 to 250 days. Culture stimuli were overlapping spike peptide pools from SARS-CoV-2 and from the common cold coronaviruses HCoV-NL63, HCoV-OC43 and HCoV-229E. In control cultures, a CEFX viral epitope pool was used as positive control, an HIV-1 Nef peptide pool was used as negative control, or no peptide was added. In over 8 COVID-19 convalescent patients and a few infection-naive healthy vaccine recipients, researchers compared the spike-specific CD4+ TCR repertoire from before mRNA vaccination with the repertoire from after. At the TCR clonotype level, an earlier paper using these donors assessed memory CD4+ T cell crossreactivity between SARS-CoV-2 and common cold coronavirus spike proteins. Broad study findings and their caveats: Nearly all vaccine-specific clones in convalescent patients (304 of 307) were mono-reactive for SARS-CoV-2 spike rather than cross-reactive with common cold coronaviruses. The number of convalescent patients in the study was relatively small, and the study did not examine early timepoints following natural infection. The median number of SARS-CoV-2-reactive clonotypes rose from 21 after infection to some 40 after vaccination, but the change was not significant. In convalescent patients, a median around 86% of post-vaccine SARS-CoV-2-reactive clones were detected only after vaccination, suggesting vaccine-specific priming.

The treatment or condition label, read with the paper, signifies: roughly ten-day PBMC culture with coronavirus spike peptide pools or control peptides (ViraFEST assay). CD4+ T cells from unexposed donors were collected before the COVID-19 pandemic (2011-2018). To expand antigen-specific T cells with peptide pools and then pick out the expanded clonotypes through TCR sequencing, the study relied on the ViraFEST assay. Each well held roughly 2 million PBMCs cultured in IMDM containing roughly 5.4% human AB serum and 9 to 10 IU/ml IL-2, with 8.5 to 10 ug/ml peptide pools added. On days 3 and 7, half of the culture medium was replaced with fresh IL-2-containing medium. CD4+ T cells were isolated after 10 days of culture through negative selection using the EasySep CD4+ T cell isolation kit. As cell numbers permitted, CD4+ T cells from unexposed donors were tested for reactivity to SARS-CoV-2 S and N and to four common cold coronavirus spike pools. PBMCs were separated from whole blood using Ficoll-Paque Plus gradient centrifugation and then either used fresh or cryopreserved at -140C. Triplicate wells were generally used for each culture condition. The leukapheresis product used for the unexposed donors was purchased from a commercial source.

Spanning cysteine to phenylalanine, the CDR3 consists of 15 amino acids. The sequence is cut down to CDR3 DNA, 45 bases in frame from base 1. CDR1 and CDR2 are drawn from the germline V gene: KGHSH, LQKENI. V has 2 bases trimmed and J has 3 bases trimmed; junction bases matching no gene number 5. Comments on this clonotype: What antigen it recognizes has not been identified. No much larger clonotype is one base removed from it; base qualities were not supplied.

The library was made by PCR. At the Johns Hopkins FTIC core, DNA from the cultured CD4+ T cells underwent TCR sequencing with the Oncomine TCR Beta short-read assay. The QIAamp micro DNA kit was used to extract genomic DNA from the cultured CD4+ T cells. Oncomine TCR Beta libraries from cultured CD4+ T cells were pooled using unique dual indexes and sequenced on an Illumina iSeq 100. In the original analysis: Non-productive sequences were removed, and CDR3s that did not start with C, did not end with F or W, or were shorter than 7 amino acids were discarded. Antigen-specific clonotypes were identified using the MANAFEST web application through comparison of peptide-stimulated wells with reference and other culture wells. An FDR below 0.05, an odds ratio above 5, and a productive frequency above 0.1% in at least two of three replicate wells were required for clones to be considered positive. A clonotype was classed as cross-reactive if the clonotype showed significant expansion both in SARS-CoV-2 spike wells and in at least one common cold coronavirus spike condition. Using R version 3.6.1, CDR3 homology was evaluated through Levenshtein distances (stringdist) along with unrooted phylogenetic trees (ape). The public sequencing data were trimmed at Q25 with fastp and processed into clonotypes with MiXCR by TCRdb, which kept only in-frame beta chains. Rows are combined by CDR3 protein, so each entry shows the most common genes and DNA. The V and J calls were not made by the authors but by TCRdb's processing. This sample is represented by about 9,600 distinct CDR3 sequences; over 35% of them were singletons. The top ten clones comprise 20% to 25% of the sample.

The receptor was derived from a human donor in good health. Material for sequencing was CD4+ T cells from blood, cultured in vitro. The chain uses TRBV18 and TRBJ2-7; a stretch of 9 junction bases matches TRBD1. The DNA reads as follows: TGTGCCAGCTCACCAACCGGGACAGGGAACTACGAGCAGTACTTC. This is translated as CASSPTGTGNYEQYF.